Shown below are 14 T cell receptor beta chains from a single sample sequenced in a study of T-cell reconstitution after alpha-beta-depleted transplantation in children. Unique molecular identifiers were incorporated when the TCRbeta library was constructed. TCRdb reprocessed the PCR reads with MiXCR, giving one entry per CDR3 protein. The data show a few hundred thousand distinct CDR3 sequences, with about a fifth seen just once and approximately 3.9% held by the top ten. Specimen: PBMCs from the stem cell graft donor, collected from the stem cell graft. These receptors all come from a human donor who donated a stem cell graft to a child with acute myeloid leukemia.

This clonotype was counted ten times or more. The rearrangement joins TRBV29-1 to TRBJ2-5; TRBD2 might be the D (6 bases). Germline V gives CDR1 SQVTM, CDR2 ANQGSEA. The V and J ends lost 3 bases and 5 bases respectively, with 19 bases between them. The CDR3 has 15 amino acids. The CDR3, as DNA: TGCAGCGTTGATAACGCGGCGGGAAGTCGGGAGACCCAGTACTTC. This translates into CSVDNAAGSRETQYF.

This clonotype was picked up a small number of times. The rearrangement joins TRBV6-1 to TRBJ2-7; D gene unclear. Germline V gene lookup returns CDR1 MNHNS and CDR2 SASEGT. The V end was cut by 6 bases, the J end by 3 bases, with 12 bases between. The CDR3 is 13 amino acids. The CDR3 loop is CASSRANNYEQYF. In DNA, the CDR3 is TGTGCCAGCAGCCGCGCCAACAACTACGAGCAGTACTTC.

The sample holds one count of this clonotype. The V call is TRBV12-3 or TRBV12-4, the J call TRBJ2-5, with 10 bases identical to TRBD1. Trimming cost V 6 bases and J 2 bases; bases outside gene matches: 3. This CDR3 region has 14 residues. The CDR3 spells CASSTGQGQETQYF. The CDR3 bases are TGTGCCAGCAGCACGGGACAGGGGCAAGAGACCCAGTACTTC.

The genes are TRBV12-3 or TRBV12-4 and TRBJ2-1; D possibly matches TRBD1 or TRBD2 (5 bases each). This CDR3 contains 18 residues. Trimming shortened V by 7 bases and J by 2 bases, and 24 bases separated the two germline ends. The CDR3 coding sequence is TGTGCCAGCACGGGACGTCTATTCCAACTGACAGCCTACAATGAGCAGTTCTTC. Its protein product is CASTGRLFQLTAYNEQFF.

The J gene is TRBJ2-5, the V gene TRBV7-8, with D perhaps TRBD1 or TRBD2 (5 bases each). The ends were cut back, 4 bases at V and 7 bases at J, with 16 bases in the middle. The CDR3 extends over 14 amino acids. CDR1 is SGHVS, CDR2 FQNEAQ, per germline. The CDR3 sequence: CASSYRPGEGTQYF. The CDR3 coding sequence is TGTGCCAGCAGCTACAGGCCCGGGGAAGGGACCCAGTACTTC. The complete variable domain, with remaining parts taken from reference TRBV7-8 and TRBJ2-5, reads GAGVSQSPRYKVAKRGQDVALRCDPISGHVSLFWYQQALGQGPEFLTYFQNEAQLDKSGLPSDRFFAERPEGSVSTLKIQRTQQEDSAVYLCASSYRPGEGTQYFGPGTRLLVL.

This clonotype was seen more than once but under ten times. The CDR3 coding sequence is TGCAGTGCTAGAGTCCCCCCGGGACAGGGAACGTTGTGGTACACCTTC. It yields the protein CSARVPPGQGTLWYTF. The gene calls are TRBV20-1 and TRBJ1-2, with 9 bases lining up with TRBD1. Per germline, CDR1 DFQATT and CDR2 SNEGSKA (reference sequence). The CDR3 loop spans 16 amino acids. V gave up 1 base and J gave up 11 bases; unmatched junction bases: 17.

A few counts support this clonotype. V is TRBV4-2 and J is TRBJ2-2; 8 nucleotides agree with TRBD2. CDR3 length equals 18 residues. V dropped 1 base and J dropped 6; count of bases not matched to a gene: 13. Germline V lookup: CDR1 LGHNA, CDR2 YNFKEQ. DNA for the CDR3: TGTGCCAGCAGCCAAGGACTAGCGACCCCCTATGGGGCCGGGGAGCTGTTTTTT. Translated: CASSQGLATPYGAGELFF.

In this sample, this clonotype turned up a few times. The genes are TRBV18 and TRBJ1-1; TRBD1 aligns across 7 bases. The CDR3 covers 15 residues. V lost 6 bases to trimming and J lost 1 base; unmatched junction nucleotides: 8. Germline V lookup: CDR1 KGHSH, CDR2 LQKENI. The CDR3 DNA sequence: TGTGCCAGCTCCCCCATGGGACAGCCGAACACTGAAGCTTTCTTT. Amino acid sequence: CASSPMGQPNTEAFF.

This clonotype showed up just a few times. The chain recombines TRBV10-1 with TRBJ2-7; TRBD2 matches at 7 bases. CDR1 is WNHNN and CDR2 is SYGVQD in the germline V gene (reference sequence). Losses at the gene ends were 0 bases for V and 3 bases for J; bases not matched to a gene: 8. The length of the CDR3 is 16 residues. The DNA for the CDR3 is TGCGCCAGCAGTGAGTCTCCGGGACTACCCCTCTACGAGCAGTACTTC. The encoded protein is CASSESPGLPLYEQYF.

The chain combines TRBV6-1 with TRBJ2-7, with D possibly being TRBD1 or TRBD2 (5 bases each). The CDR3 length is 15 residues. The V end lost 4 bases, the J end lost 0 bases, and 13 bases lay between the germline ends. The germline CDR1 and CDR2 sequences are MNHNS and SASEGT. CDR3 loop: CASSAGHSSSYEQYF. The CDR3 bases are TGTGCCAGCAGTGCGGGGCACTCGAGCTCCTACGAGCAGTACTTC.

V gene TRBV7-9 combines with J gene TRBJ1-1; D gene unclear. The CDR3 loop spans 14 amino acids. Germline loops: CDR1 SEHNR, CDR2 FQNEAQ (reference sequence). The V end lost 4 bases, the J end lost 7 bases, and 16 bases lay between the germline ends. This chain's CDR3 is CASSWGFETDEAFF. CDR3 coding DNA: TGTGCCAGCAGCTGGGGTTTCGAGACCGATGAAGCTTTCTTT.

This rearrangement joins TRBV20-1 to TRBJ2-1; no definite D call. The V and J ends lost 3 bases and 5 bases respectively, with 8 bases between them. Germline V gene data show CDR1 as DFQATT and CDR2 as SNEGSKA (reference sequence). The CDR3 consists of 12 residues. Here the CDR3 DNA reads TGCAGTGCTAGCCTTGCTAACAATGAGCAGTTCTTC. Encoded protein: CSASLANNEQFF.

This chain connects TRBV18 to TRBJ2-1; no firm D call. CDR1 KGHSH and CDR2 LQKENI come from the germline V gene. The CDR3 is made up of 13 amino acids. The V and J ends lost 6 bases and 8 bases respectively, with 14 bases between them. CDR3 sequence reads: CASSPLKDDEQFF. CDR3 sequence (DNA): TGTGCCAGCTCCCCTCTTAAAGACGATGAGCAGTTCTTC.

V gene TRBV3-1 combines with J gene TRBJ1-1; D gene unclear. The CDR3 is 15 amino acids. The V end was cut by 4 bases, the J end by 3 bases, with 15 bases between. CDR1 and CDR2 (germline): LGHDT, YNNKEL (reference sequence). CDR3 loop: CASSPTPDVDTEAFF. The DNA for the CDR3 is TGTGCCAGCAGCCCTACTCCAGACGTGGACACTGAAGCTTTCTTT.